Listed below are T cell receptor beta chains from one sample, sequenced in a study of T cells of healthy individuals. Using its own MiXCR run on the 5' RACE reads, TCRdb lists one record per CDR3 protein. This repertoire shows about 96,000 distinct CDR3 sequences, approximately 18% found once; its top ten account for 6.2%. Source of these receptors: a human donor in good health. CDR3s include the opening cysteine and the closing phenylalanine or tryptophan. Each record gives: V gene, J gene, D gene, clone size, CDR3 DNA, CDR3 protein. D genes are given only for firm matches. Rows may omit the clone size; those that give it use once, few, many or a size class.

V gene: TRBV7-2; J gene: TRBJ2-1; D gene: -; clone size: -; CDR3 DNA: TGTGCCAGCAGCTTAGACAGGGTCTCCTACAATGAGCAGTTCTTC; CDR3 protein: CASSLDRVSYNEQFF
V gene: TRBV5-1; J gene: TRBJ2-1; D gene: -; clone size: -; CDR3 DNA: TGCGCCAGCACCCCAGGCCCGCTAGAAGGGGGGAATGAGCAGTTCTTC; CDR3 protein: CASTPGPLEGGNEQFF
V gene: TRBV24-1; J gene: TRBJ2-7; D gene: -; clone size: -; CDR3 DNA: TGTGCCACCAGTGGACCAGAAGGCGAGCAGTACTTC; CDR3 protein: CATSGPEGEQYF
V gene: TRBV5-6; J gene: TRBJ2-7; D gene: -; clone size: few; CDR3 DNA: TGTGCCAGCAGCCTTTTCCGAGGGGGGAGCGGTTTCGAGCAGTACTTC; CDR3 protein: CASSLFRGGSGFEQYF
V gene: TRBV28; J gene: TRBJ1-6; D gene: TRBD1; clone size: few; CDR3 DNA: TGTGCCAGCAGTCCAGGGGGTTCCTATAATTCACCCCTCCACTTT; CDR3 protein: CASSPGGSYNSPLHF
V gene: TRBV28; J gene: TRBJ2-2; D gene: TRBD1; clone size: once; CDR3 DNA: TGTGCCAGCAGTTTTGACAGGGTCACCGGGGAGCTGTTTTTT; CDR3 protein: CASSFDRVTGELFF
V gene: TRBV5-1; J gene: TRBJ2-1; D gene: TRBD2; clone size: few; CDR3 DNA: TGCGCCAGCAGCTTGAATCTAGCGGGGCCGGTCCCGTTCTTC; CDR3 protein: CASSLNLAGPVPFF
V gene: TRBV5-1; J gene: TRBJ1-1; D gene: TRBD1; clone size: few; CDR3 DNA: TGCGCCAGCAGATCCTTGGACAGGGGGCCTGAAGCTTTCTTT; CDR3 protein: CASRSLDRGPEAFF
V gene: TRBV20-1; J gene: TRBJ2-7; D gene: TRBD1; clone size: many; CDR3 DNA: TGCAGTGCTAGAGCCATGAATGGTCCCCGGGACAGGATCTCCTACGAGCAGTACTTC; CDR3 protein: CSARAMNGPRDRISYEQYF
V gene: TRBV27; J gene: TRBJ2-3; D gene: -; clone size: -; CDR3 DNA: TGTGCCAGCAGTCGCCCGGGGGCCGACACAGATACGCAGTATTTT; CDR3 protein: CASSRPGADTDTQYF
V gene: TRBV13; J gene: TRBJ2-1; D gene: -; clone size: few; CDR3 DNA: TGTGCCAGCAGCTCCTACCCAAGCGGCCCTAGCTCCTACAATGAGCAGTTCTTC; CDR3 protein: CASSSYPSGPSSYNEQFF
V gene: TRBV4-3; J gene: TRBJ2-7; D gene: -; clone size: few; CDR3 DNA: TGCGCCAGCAGCCCCCAGGTTTTCTACGAGCAGTACTTC; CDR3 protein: CASSPQVFYEQYF
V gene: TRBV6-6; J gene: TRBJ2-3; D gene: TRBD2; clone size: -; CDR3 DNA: TGTGCCAGCAGTCGCACCACCCTCCAGTTCCTAGCGGAGAGCACAGATACGCAGTATTTT; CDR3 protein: CASSRTTLQFLAESTDTQYF
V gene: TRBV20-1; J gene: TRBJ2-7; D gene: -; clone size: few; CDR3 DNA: TGCAGTGCTAGAGCCCTAGTCGGGACCTACGAGCAGTACTTC; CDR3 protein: CSARALVGTYEQYF
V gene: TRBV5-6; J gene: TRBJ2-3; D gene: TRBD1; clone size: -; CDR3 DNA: TGTGCCAGCAGCTTGTTTGACAGGGGCGGAGATACGCAGTATTTT; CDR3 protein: CASSLFDRGGDTQYF
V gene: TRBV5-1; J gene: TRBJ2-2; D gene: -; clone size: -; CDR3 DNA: TGCGCCAGCCGGTCCGGGGTTTACACCGGGGAGCTGTTTTTT; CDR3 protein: CASRSGVYTGELFF
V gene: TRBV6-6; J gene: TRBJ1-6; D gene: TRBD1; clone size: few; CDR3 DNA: TGTGCCAGCAGTTACCCGCCGGGACAGGGGTATTCACCCCTCCACTTT; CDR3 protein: CASSYPPGQGYSPLHF
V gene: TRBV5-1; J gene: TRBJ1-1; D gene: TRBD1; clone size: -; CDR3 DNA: TGCGCCAGCAGTTCAGGACAGGGGACAACCACTGAAGCTTTCTTT; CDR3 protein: CASSSGQGTTTEAFF
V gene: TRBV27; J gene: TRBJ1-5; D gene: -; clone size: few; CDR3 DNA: TGTGCCAGCAGTTTATCAGCCGGGGCGTACAATCAGCCCCAGCATTTT; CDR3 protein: CASSLSAGAYNQPQHF
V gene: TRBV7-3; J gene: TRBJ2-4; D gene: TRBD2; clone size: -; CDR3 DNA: TGTGCCAGCAGCCCTCGGCCTAGCGGGGGGGCCAGAGACATTCAGTACTTC; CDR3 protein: CASSPRPSGGARDIQYF
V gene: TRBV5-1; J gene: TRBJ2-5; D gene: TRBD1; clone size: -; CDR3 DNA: TGCGCCAGCGGACAGGGGTCCCAAGAGACCCAGTACTTC; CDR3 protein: CASGQGSQETQYF
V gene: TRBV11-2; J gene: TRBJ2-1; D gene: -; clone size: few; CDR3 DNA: TGTGCCAGCACCGTGGGGAGGCCGGACTACAATGAGCAGTTCTTC; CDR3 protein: CASTVGRPDYNEQFF
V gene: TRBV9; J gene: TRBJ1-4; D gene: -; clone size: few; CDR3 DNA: TGTGCCAGCGGTGGATCATTTAATGAAAAACTGTTTTTT; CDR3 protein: CASGGSFNEKLFF
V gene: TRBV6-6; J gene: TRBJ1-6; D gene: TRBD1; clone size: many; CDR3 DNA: TGTGCCAGCAGCTCCGGGACAGGATCTTCACCCCTCCACTTT; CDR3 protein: CASSSGTGSSPLHF
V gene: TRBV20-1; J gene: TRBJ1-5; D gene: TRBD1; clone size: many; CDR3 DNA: TGCAGTGGTGGGACAGGGGGTCCTTGGCTTCGGGGTCAGCCCCAGCATTTT; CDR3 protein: CSGGTGGPWLRGQPQHF
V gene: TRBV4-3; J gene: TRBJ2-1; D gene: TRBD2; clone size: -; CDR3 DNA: TGCGCCAGCAGCCAAGATCTGGGGGGGGGCTCCTACAATGAGCAGTTCTTC; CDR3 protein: CASSQDLGGGSYNEQFF